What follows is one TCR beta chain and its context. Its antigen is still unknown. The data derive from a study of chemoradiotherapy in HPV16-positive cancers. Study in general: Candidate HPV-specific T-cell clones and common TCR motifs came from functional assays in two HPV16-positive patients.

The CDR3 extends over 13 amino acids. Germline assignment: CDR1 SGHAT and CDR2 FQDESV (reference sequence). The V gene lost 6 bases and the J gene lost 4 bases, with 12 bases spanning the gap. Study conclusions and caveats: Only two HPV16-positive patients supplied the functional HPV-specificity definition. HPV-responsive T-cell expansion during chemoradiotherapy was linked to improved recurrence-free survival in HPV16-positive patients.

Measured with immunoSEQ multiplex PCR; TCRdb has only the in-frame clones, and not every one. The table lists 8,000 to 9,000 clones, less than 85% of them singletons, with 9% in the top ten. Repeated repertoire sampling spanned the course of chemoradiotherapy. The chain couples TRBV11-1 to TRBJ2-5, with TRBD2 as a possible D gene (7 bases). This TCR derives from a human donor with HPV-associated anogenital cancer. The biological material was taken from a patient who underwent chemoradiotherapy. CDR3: CASSQGGGETQYF. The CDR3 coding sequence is TGTGCCAGCAGTCAAGGGGGGGGAGAGACCCAGTACTTC.